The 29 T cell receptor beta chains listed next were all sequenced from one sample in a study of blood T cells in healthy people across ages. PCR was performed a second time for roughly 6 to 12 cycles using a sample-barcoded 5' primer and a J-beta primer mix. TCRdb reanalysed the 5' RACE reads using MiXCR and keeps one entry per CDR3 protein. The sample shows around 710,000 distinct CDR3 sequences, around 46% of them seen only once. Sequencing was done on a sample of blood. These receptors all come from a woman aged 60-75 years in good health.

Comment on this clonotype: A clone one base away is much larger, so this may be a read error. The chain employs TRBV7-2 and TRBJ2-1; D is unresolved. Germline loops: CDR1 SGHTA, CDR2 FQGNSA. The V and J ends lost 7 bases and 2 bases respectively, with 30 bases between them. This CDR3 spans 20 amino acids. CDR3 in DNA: TGTGCCAGCATCGATTCGAGCAGGCCAAGCACCCGAAAGACCTACAATGAGCAGTTCTTC. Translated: CASIDSSRPSTRKTYNEQFF.

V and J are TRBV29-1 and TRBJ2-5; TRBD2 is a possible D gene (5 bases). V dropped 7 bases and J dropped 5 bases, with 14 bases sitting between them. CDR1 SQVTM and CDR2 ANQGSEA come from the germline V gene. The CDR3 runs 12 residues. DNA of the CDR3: TGCAGCGGCGGGTCCCCCCGGGAGACCCAGTACTTC. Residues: CSGGSPRETQYF.

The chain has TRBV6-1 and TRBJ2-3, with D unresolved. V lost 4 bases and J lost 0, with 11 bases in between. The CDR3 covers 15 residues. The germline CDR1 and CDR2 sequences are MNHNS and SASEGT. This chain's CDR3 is CASSATRVSTDTQYF. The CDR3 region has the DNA TGTGCCAGCAGTGCGACCCGCGTTAGCACAGATACGCAGTATTTT.

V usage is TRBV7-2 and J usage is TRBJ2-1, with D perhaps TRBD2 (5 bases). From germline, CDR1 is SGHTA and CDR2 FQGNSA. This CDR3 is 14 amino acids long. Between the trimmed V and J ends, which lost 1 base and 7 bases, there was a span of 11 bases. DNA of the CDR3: TGTGCCAGCAGCTTAGACCGGGAAGTTAATGAGCAGTTCTTC. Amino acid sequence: CASSLDREVNEQFF.

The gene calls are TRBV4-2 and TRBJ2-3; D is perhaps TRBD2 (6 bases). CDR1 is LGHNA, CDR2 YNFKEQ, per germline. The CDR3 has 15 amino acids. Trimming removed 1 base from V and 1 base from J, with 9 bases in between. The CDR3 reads CASSQAGEGTDTQYF. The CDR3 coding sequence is TGTGCCAGCAGCCAAGCGGGAGAGGGCACAGATACGCAGTATTTT.

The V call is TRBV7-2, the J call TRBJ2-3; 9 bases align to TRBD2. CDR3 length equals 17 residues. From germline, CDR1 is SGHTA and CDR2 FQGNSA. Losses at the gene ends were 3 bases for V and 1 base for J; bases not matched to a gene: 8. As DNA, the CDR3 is TGTGCCAGCAGCTTGGGGGCGGGAGGGTCGGGCACAGATACGCAGTATTTT. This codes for CASSLGAGGSGTDTQYF.

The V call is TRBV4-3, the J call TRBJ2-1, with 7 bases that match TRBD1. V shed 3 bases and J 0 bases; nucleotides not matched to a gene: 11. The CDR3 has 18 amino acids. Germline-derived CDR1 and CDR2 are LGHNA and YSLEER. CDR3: CASSHEPPGQSSYNEQFF. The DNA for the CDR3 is TGCGCCAGCAGCCATGAGCCGCCGGGACAGAGCTCCTACAATGAGCAGTTCTTC.

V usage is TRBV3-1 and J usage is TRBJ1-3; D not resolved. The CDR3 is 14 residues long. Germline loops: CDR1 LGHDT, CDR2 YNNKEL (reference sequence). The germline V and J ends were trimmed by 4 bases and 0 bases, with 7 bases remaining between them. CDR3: CASSRGSSGNTIYF. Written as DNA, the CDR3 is TGTGCCAGCAGCCGCGGGAGCTCTGGAAACACCATATATTTT.

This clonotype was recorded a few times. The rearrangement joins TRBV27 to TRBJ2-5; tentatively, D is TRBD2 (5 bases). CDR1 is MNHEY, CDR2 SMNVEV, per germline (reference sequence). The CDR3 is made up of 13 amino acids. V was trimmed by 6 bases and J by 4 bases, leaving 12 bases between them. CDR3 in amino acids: CASRIAGLETQYF. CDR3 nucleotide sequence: TGTGCCAGCAGGATTGCGGGCTTAGAGACCCAGTACTTC.

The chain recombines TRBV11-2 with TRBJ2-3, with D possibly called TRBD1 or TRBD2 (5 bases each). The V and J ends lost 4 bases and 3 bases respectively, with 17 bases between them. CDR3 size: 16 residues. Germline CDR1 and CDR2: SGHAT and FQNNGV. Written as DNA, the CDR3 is TGTGCCAGCAGCTGGGCGTCAGGGAGTGAGACAGATACGCAGTATTTT. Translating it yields CASSWASGSETDTQYF.

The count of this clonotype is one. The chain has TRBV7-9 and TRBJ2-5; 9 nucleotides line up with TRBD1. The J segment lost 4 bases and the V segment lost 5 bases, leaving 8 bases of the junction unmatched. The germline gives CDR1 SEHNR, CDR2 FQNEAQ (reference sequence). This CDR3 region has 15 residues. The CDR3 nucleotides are TGTGCCAGCAGCGGGAGACAGGGGGAGGGAGAGACCCAGTACTTC. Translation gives CASSGRQGEGETQYF.

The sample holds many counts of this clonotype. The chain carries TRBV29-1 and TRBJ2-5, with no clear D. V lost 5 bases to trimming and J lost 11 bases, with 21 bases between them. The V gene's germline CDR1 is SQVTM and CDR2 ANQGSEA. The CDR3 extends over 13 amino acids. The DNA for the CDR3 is TGCAGCGTTCAACTCTTTGCGGTGGACCTGCAGTACTTC. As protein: CSVQLFAVDLQYF.

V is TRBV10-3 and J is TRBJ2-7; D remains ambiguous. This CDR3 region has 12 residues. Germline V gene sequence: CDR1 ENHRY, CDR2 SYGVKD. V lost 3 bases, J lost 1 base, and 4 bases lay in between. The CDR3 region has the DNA TGTGCCATCAGTGATATTTCCTACGAGCAGTACTTC. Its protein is CAISDISYEQYF.

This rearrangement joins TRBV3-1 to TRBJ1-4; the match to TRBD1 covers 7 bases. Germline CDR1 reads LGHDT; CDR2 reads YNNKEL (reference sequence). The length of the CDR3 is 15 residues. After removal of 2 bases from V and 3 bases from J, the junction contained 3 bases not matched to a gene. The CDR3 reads CASSQMGQSNEKLFF. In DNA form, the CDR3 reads TGTGCCAGCAGCCAAATGGGACAGTCTAATGAAAAACTGTTTTTT.

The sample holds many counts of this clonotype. The CDR3 DNA reads as TGTGCCAGCAGCTTCCTGGGTAGCGGGAGATTGTACGAGCAGTACTTC. Protein sequence: CASSFLGSGRLYEQYF. The rearrangement links TRBV7-2 to TRBJ2-7; 9 nucleotides align to TRBD2. CDR3 length: 16 residues. V shed 3 bases and J 4 bases; nucleotides not matched to a gene: 10. Germline CDR1 is SGHTA and CDR2 is FQGNSA.

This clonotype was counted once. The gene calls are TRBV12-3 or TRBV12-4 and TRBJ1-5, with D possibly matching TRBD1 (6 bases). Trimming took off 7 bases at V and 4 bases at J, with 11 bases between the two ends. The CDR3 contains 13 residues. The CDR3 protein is CASTLRGNQPQHF. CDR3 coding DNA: TGTGCCAGCACCCTCAGGGGTAATCAGCCCCAGCATTTT.

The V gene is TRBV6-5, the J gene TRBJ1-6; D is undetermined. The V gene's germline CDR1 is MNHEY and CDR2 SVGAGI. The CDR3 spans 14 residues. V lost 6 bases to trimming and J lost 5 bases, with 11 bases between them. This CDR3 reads CASRIGRNNSPLHF. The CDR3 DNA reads TGTGCCAGCAGAATAGGCAGAAATAATTCACCCCTCCACTTT.

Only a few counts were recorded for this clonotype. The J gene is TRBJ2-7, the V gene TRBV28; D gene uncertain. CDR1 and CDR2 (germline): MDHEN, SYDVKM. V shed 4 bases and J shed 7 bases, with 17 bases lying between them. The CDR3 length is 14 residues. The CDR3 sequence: CASSSGGSYNEQYF. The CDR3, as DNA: TGTGCCAGCAGTTCGGGCGGCTCCTACAATGAGCAGTACTTC.

The CDR3 region is CASTSGAAGYNEQFF. The CDR3 bases are TGTGCCAGCACCAGTGGGGCAGCGGGATACAATGAGCAGTTCTTC. The V and J genes are TRBV6-6 and TRBJ2-1, with 7 bases aligning to TRBD2. The junction had 10 bases not matched to a gene; V was cut back by 7 bases and J by 4 bases. Germline V gene lookup returns CDR1 MNHNY and CDR2 SVGAGI (reference sequence). The CDR3 runs to 15 residues.

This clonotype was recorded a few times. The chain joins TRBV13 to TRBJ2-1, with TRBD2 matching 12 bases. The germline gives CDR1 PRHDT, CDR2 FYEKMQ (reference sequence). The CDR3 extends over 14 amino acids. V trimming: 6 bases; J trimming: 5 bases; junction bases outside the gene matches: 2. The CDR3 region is CASRRTSGNNEQFF. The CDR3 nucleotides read TGTGCCAGCAGAAGGACTAGCGGGAACAATGAGCAGTTCTTC.

This chain's CDR3 is CASSLEGGGHPFEQYF. The CDR3 coding sequence is TGTGCCAGCAGTTTAGAAGGGGGGGGTCATCCGTTCGAGCAGTACTTC. The chain carries TRBV28 and TRBJ2-5; tentatively, D is TRBD2 (7 bases). Gene TRBJ2-7 matches the end of the DNA better, so the J call may be wrong. Per germline, CDR1 MDHEN and CDR2 SYDVKM. This CDR3 has 16 amino acids.

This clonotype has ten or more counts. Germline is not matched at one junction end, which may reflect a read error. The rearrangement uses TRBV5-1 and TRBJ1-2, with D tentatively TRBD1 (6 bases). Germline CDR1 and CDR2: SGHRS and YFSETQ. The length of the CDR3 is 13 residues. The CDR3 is CASSFGGDYGYTF. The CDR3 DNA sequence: TGTGCCAGCAGCTTTGGGGGCGACTATGGCTACACCTTC.

The CDR3 spells CASSHGGLAGNEQFF. In nucleotides, the CDR3 is TGTGCCAGCAGTCACGGGGGACTAGCTGGAAATGAGCAGTTCTTC. The J gene is TRBJ2-1, the V gene TRBV6-5; 9 bases fit TRBD2. The V gene's germline CDR1 is MNHEY and CDR2 SVGAGI. The CDR3 is 15 amino acids. The V and J ends lost 5 bases and 7 bases, in that order; junction bases with no gene match: 9.

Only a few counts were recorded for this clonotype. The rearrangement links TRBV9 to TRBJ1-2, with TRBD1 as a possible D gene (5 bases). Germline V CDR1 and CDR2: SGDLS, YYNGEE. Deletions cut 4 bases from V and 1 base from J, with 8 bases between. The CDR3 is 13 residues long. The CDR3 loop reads CASSQDNNYGYTF. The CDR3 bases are TGTGCCAGCAGCCAGGACAATAACTATGGCTACACCTTC.

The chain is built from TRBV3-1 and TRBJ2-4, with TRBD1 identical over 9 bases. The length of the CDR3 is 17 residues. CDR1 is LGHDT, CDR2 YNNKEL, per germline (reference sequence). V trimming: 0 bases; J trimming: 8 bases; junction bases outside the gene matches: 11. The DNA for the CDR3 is TGTGCCAGCAGCCAAGATTCCCACAGGGGGCTGTCGGACATTCAGTACTTC. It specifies CASSQDSHRGLSDIQYF.

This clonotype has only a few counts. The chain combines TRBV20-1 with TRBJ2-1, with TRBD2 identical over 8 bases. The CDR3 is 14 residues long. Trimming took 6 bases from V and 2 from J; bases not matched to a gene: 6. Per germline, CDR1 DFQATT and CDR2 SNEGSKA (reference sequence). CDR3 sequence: CSARGGRAYNEQFF. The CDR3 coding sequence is TGCAGTGCCCGGGGGGGGAGGGCCTACAATGAGCAGTTCTTC.

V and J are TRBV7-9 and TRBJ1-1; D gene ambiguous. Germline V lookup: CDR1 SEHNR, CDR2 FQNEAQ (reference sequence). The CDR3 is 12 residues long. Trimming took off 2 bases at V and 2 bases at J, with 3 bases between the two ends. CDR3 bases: TGTGCCAGCAGCTTAATCAACACTGAAGCTTTCTTT. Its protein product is CASSLINTEAFF.

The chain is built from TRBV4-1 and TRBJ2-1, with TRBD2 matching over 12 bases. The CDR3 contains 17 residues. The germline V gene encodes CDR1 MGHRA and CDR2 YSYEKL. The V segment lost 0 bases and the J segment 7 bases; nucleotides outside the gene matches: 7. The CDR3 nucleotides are TGCGCCAGCAGCCAAGAATCCCCTAGCGGGAGGGTGAATGAGCAGTTCTTC. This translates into CASSQESPSGRVNEQFF.

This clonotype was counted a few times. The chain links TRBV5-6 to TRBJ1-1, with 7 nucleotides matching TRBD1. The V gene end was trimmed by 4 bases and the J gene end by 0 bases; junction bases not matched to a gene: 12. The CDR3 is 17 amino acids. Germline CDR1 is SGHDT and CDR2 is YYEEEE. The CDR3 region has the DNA TGTGCCAGCAGCCTTGACGGGCCCGGGACAGTGAACACTGAAGCTTTCTTT. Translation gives CASSLDGPGTVNTEAFF.